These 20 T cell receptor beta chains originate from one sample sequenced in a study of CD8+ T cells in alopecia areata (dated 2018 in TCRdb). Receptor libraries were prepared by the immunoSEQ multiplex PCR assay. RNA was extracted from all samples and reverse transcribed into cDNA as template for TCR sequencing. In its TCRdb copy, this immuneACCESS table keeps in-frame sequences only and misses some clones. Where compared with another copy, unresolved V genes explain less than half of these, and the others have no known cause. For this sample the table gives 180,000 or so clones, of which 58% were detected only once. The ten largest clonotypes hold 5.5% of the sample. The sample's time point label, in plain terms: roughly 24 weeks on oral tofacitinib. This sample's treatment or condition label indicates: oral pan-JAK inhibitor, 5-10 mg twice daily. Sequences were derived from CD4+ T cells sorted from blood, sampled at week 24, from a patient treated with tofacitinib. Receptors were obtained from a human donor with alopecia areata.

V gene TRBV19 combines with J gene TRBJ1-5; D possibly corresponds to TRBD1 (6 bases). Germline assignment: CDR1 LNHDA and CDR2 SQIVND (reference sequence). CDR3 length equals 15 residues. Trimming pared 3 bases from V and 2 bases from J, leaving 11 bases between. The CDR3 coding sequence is TGTGCCAGTAGTATTGGACAGTCCCGCAATCAGCCCCAGCATTTT. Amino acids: CASSIGQSRNQPQHF.

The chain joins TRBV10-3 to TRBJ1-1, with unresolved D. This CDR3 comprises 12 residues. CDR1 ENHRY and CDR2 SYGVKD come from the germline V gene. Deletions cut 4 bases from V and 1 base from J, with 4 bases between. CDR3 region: CAISGTNTEAFF. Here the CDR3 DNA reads TGTGCCATCAGTGGAACGAACACTGAAGCTTTCTTT.

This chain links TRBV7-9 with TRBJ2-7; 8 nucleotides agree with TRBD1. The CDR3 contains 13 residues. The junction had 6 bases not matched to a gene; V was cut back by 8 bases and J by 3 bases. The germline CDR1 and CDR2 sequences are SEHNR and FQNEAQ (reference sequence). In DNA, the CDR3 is TGTGCCAGCCAGCGGACAGGGATCTACGAGCAGTACTTC. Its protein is CASQRTGIYEQYF.

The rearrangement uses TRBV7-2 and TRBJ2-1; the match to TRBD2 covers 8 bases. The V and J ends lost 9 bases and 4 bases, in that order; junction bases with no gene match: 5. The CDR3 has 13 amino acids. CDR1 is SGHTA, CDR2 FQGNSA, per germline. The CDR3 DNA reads TGTGCCAGTGGACAGCGGGGGTACAATGAGCAGTTCTTC. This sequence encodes CASGQRGYNEQFF. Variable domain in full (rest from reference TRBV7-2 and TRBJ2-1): GAGVSQSPSNKVTEKGKDVELRCDPISGHTALYWYRQSLGQGLEFLIYFQGNSAPDKSGLPSDRFSAERTGGSVSTLTIQRTQQEDSAVYLCASGQRGYNEQFFGPGTRLTVL.

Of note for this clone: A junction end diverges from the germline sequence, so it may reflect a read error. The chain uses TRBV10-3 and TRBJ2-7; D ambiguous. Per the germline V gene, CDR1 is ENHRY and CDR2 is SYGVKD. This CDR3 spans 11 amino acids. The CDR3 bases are TGTGCCATCAGTGAAGCGTACGCGCAGTACTTC. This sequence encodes CAISEAYAQYF.

This CDR3 reads CASSPTGASLTGELFF. CDR3 DNA sequence: TGTGCCAGCAGTCCGACGGGGGCCTCCTTAACCGGGGAGCTGTTTTTT. The chain has TRBV2 and TRBJ2-2, with D possibly being TRBD1 or TRBD2 (6 bases each). This CDR3 region has 16 residues. Germline CDR1 and CDR2: SNHLY and FYNNEI. V lost 5 bases, J lost 5 bases, and 18 bases lay in between.

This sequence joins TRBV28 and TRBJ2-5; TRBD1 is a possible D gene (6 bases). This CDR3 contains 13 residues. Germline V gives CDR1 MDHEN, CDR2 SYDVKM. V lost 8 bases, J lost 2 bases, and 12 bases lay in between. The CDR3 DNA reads TGTGCCAGCCAGGGGAGTTCACAAGAGACCCAGTACTTC. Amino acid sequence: CASQGSSQETQYF.

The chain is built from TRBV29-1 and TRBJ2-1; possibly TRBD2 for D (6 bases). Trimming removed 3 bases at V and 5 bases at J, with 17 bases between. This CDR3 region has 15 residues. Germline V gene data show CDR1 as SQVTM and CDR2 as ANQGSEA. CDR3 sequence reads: CSVDLRPGGHNEQFF. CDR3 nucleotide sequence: TGCAGCGTTGATCTTCGACCCGGGGGACACAATGAGCAGTTCTTC.

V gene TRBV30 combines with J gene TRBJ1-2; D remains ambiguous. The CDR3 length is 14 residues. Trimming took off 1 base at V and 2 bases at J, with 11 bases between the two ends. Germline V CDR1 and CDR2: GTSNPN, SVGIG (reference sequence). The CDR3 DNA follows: TGTGCCTGGAGTGAAAACGCCATCAACTATGGCTACACCTTC. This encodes CAWSENAINYGYTF.

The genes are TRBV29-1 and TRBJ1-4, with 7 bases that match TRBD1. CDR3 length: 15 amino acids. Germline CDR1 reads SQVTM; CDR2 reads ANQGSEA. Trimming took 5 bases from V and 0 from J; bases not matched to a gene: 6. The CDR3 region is CSVTRQGTTNEKLFF. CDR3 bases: TGCAGCGTTACCCGACAGGGAACAACTAATGAAAAACTGTTTTTT.

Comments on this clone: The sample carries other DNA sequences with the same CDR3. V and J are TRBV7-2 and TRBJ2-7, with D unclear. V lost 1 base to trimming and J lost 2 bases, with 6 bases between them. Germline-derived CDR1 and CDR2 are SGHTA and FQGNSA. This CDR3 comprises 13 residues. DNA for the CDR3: TGTGCCAGCAGCTTAGGGGGTCCCTACGAGCAGTACTTC. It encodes CASSLGGPYEQYF.

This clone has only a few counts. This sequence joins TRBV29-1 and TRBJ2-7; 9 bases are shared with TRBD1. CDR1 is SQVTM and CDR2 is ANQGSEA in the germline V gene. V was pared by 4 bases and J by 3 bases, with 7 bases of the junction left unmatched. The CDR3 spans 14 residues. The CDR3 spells CSVARGTGNYEQYF. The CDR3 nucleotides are TGCAGCGTTGCCCGAGGGACAGGGAACTACGAGCAGTACTTC.

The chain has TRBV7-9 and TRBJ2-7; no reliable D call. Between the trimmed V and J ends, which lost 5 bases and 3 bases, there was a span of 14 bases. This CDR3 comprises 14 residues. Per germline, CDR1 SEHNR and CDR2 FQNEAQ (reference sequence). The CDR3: CASSRGEENYEQYF. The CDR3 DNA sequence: TGTGCCAGCAGCCGCGGCGAGGAAAACTACGAGCAGTACTTC.

The CDR3 sequence is CASSLAQSRETQYF. The CDR3 nucleotides are TGCGCCAGCAGCTTGGCTCAGAGTAGGGAGACCCAGTACTTC. The genes are TRBV5-1 and TRBJ2-5; D gene ambiguous. Germline V gene sequence: CDR1 SGHRS, CDR2 YFSETQ. The germline V and J ends were trimmed by 0 bases and 5 bases, with 11 bases remaining between them. The CDR3 extends over 14 amino acids.

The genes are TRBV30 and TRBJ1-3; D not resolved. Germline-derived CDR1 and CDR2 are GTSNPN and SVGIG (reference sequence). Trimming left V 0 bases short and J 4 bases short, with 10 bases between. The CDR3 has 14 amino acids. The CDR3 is CAWSVNAAGNTIYF. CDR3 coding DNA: TGTGCCTGGAGTGTCAACGCGGCCGGAAACACCATATATTTT.

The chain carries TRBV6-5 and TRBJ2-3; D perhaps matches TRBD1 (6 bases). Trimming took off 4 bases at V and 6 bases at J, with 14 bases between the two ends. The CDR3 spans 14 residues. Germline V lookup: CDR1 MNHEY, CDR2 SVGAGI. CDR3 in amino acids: CASSWDNSRDTQYF. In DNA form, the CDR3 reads TGTGCCAGCAGTTGGGACAACAGTCGGGATACGCAGTATTTT.

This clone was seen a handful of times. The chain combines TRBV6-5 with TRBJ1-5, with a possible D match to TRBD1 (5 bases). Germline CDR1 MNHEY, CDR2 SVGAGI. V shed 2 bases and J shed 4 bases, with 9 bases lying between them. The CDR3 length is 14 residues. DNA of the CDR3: TGTGCCAGCAGTTACCGCCAGGGAAATCAGCCCCAGCATTTT. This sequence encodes CASSYRQGNQPQHF.

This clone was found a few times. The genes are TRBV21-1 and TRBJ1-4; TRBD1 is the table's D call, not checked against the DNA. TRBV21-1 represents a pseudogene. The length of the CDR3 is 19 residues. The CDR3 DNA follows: TGTGCCAGCAGCATTAACGGGGACAGGGAGGAGGATACTAATGAAAAACTGTTTTTT. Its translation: CASSINGDREEDTNEKLFF.

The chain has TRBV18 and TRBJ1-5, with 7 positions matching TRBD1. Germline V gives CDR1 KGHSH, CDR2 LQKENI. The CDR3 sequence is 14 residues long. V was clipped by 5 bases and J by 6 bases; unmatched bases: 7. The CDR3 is CASSWDSGSQPQHF. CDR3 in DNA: TGTGCCAGCTCATGGGACAGCGGATCTCAGCCCCAGCATTTT.

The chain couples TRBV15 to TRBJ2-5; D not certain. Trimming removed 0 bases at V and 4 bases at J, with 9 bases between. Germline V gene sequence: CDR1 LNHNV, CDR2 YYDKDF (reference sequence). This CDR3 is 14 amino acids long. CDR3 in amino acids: CATSRDQPGETQYF. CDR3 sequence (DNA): TGTGCCACCAGCAGAGATCAGCCTGGAGAGACCCAGTACTTC.